Listed below are T cell receptor beta chains from one sample, sequenced in a study of cytomegalovirus exposure and HLA in healthy donors. Only in-frame clones appear in the TCRdb table, and some are missing; sequencing was by immunoSEQ multiplex PCR. The specimen's table records about 160,000 clones. Source material: PBMCs. The source of these receptors is a woman aged 60 to 75 in good health and CMV-seronegative. The CDR3 runs from the conserved cysteine through the conserved F or W. The D gene is left open where the match is weak.

TRBD1	TRBV19	TRBJ1-1	CASSDRVLPEAFF	TGTGCCAGTTCGGACAGGGTTCTGCCTGAAGCTTTCTTT
.	TRBV5-6	TRBJ1-1	CASSLEGRGEAFF	TGTGCCAGCAGCTTGGAAGGGAGGGGTGAAGCTTTCTTT
TRBD2	TRBV4-3	TRBJ2-3	CASSQQSRAGGFTDTQYF	TGCGCCAGCAGCCAACAGTCGAGAGCGGGGGGGTTCACAGATACGCAGTATTTT
.	TRBV6-1	TRBJ2-1	CASRTSSYNEQFF	TGTGCCAGCAGGACAAGTTCCTACAATGAGCAGTTCTTC
.	TRBV7-9	TRBJ2-7	CASSLRGHYEQYF	TGTGCCAGCAGCTTGAGGGGACACTACGAGCAGTACTTC
.	TRBV15	TRBJ1-4	CATTVGAGLLRNEKLFF	TGTGCCACCACAGTCGGAGCCGGGTTATTACGTAATGAAAAACTGTTTTTT
.	TRBV7-9	TRBJ2-2	CASSFSSGELFF	TGTGCCAGCAGCTTTTCTTCCGGGGAGCTGTTTTTT
.	TRBV5-6	TRBJ2-2	CASSLASATPNTGELFF	TGTGCCAGCAGCTTGGCCTCCGCCACTCCGAACACCGGGGAGCTGTTTTTT
.	TRBV19	TRBJ1-4	CASSTPLGRNEKLFF	TGTGCCAGTAGTACCCCGTTGGGCCGTAATGAAAAACTGTTTTTT
.	TRBV7-9	TRBJ1-3	CASSSRNTIYF	TGTGCCAGCAGCTCTAGAAACACCATATATTTT
.	TRBV5-6	TRBJ1-2	CASSLYKGGDGYTF	TGTGCCAGCAGCTTGTATAAGGGAGGGGATGGCTACACCTTC
.	TRBV7-3	TRBJ1-1	CASSLIGGSLNTEAFF	TGTGCCAGCAGCTTAATTGGAGGCAGTTTGAACACTGAAGCTTTCTTT
TRBD1	TRBV2	TRBJ1-2	CASSVPGQGAPGGYTF	TGTGCCAGCAGTGTCCCGGGACAGGGGGCGCCCGGTGGCTACACCTTC
TRBD1	TRBV5-5	TRBJ1-5	CASSPTGGAKPQHF	TGTGCCAGCAGCCCCACAGGGGGCGCGAAGCCCCAGCATTTT
TRBD2	TRBV7-2	TRBJ2-5	CASSAGPGGGTQYF	TGTGCCAGCAGCGCGGGGCCGGGAGGAGGGACCCAGTACTTC
TRBD2	TRBV4-2	TRBJ2-7	CASSRGLAGGLSYEQYF	TGTGCCAGCAGCCGGGGACTAGCGGGAGGACTCTCCTACGAGCAGTACTTC
TRBD1	TRBV29-1	TRBJ1-5	CSVGDSRGGTQHF	TGCAGCGTTGGGGACAGTCGAGGTGGGACCCAGCATTTT
.	TRBV5-1	TRBJ2-1	CASSEATGRYNEQFF	TGCGCCAGCAGCGAGGCAACAGGGCGCTACAATGAGCAGTTCTTC
.	TRBV29-1	TRBJ2-7	CSARSTYEQYF	TGCAGCGCGAGATCTACCTACGAGCAGTACTTC
TRBD1	TRBV19	TRBJ1-5	CASSIPRTGTYSNQPQHF	TGTGCCAGTAGTATCCCGAGGACAGGGACATATAGCAATCAGCCCCAGCATTTT
TRBD1	TRBV5-1	TRBJ2-7	CASSLWTGDSYEQYF	TGCGCCAGCAGCTTATGGACAGGGGATTCTTACGAGCAGTACTTC
.	TRBV7-2	TRBJ1-2	CASSLQGRGPDGYTF	TGTGCCAGCAGCTTACAGGGCAGGGGTCCAGATGGCTACACCTTC
TRBD1	TRBV6-5	TRBJ1-4	CASKRDRATEKLFF	TGTGCCAGCAAAAGGGACAGGGCTACTGAAAAACTGTTTTTT
.	TRBV6-5	TRBJ1-4	CATCDLRREKLFF	TGTGCCACCTGCGATCTCAGGCGAGAAAAACTGTTTTTT
TRBD2	TRBV19	TRBJ2-7	CASRLAGSSYEQYF	TGTGCCAGTAGACTAGCGGGTAGCTCCTACGAGCAGTACTTC
TRBD1	TRBV29-1	TRBJ1-1	CSVGRTGLNTEAFF	TGCAGCGTCGGACGGACAGGCCTGAACACTGAAGCTTTCTTT
.	TRBV13	TRBJ2-3	CASRRGGLTDTQYF	TGTGCCAGCAGGCGAGGGGGTCTCACAGATACGCAGTATTTT
.	TRBV10-1	TRBJ2-2	CASSDLEAGELFF	TGCGCCAGCAGTGACCTGGAGGCCGGGGAGCTGTTTTTT
TRBD1	TRBV19	TRBJ1-6	CATLDRSSYNSPLHF	TGTGCCACCCTGGACAGGAGCTCCTATAATTCACCCCTCCACTTT
.	TRBV5-1	TRBJ1-2	CASSLGAQSYGYTF	TGCGCCAGCAGCTTGGGTGCCCAGTCCTATGGCTACACCTTC
TRBD2	TRBV5-1	TRBJ2-1	CASSLTSGSYEQFF	TGCGCCAGCAGCTTGACTAGCGGGAGTTATGAGCAGTTCTTC
TRBD1	TRBV15	TRBJ1-3	CATSRHGQVNTIYF	TGTGCCACCAGCAGACATGGACAGGTTAACACCATATATTTT
.	TRBV9	TRBJ2-3	CASSAEIRTSTDTQYF	TGTGCCAGCAGCGCCGAGATTCGTACTAGCACAGATACGCAGTATTTT
.	TRBV2	TRBJ2-7	CASSVDRPYEQYF	TGTGCCAGCAGTGTGGACAGACCCTACGAGCAGTACTTC
TRBD1	TRBV5-1	TRBJ2-7	CASSPRDSPYEQYF	TGCGCCAGCAGCCCCCGGGACAGCCCCTACGAGCAGTACTTC
.	TRBV10-3	TRBJ1-1	CAISEDIWPEAFF	TGTGCCATCAGTGAGGACATTTGGCCTGAAGCTTTCTTT
.	TRBV14	TRBJ2-4	CASSHGELIVKNIQYF	TGTGCCAGCAGCCACGGGGAACTGATCGTCAAAAACATTCAGTACTTC
TRBD1	TRBV19	TRBJ2-7	CASSPSAAGGDFYEQYF	TGTGCCAGTAGTCCCAGTGCGGCAGGGGGCGATTTCTACGAGCAGTACTTC
.	TRBV5-4	TRBJ2-5	CASSLAAILPVEFETQYF	TGTGCCAGCAGCTTGGCAGCGATTTTACCCGTTGAGTTCGAGACCCAGTACTTC
TRBD2	TRBV7-3	TRBJ2-1	CASSLTFLSGMYNEQFF	TGTGCCAGCAGCTTAACCTTCCTTAGCGGGATGTACAATGAGCAGTTCTTC
TRBD1	TRBV4-3	TRBJ1-1	CASSQGTGAPNTEAFF	TGCGCCAGCAGCCAAGGGACAGGGGCCCCGAACACTGAAGCTTTCTTT
.	TRBV18	TRBJ1-4	CASSPSLGPAATNEKLFF	TGTGCCAGCTCACCAAGTCTGGGGCCCGCAGCAACTAATGAAAAACTGTTTTTT
.	TRBV7-8	TRBJ1-5	CASSSGIWGQPQHF	TGTGCCAGCAGCTCCGGGATTTGGGGTCAGCCCCAGCATTTT
.	TRBV5-5	TRBJ1-6	CASSLEPLGGPLHF	TGTGCCAGCAGCTTGGAACCTCTTGGTGGCCCCCTCCACTTT
TRBD2	TRBV7-2	TRBJ2-7	CASSLLAGVNEQYF	TGTGCCAGCAGCTTACTAGCGGGGGTTAACGAGCAGTACTTC
.	TRBV20-1	TRBJ2-4	CSATDSAIQYF	TGCAGTGCTACGGACAGTGCCATTCAGTACTTC
.	TRBV4-1	TRBJ1-5	CASSQREGNQPQHF	TGCGCCAGCAGCCAGCGGGAGGGCAATCAGCCCCAGCATTTT
.	TRBV7-9	TRBJ2-2	CATPGPDRYTGELFF	TGTGCCACTCCGGGCCCCGACAGATACACCGGGGAGCTGTTTTTT
TRBD1	TRBV7-3	TRBJ2-5	CASSQGAQETQYF	TGTGCCAGCAGCCAGGGGGCCCAAGAGACCCAGTACTTC
.	TRBV5-1	TRBJ1-4	CASSRDSRDEKLFF	TGCGCCAGCAGCCGGGACTCGAGGGATGAAAAACTGTTTTTT
.	TRBV18	TRBJ1-4	CASSRSRTALNEKLFF	TGTGCCAGCTCACGATCCCGGACAGCCCTTAATGAAAAACTGTTTTTT
.	TRBV4-3	TRBJ2-1	CASSNDRHYTYNEQFF	TGCGCCAGCAGTAACGACAGACACTACACCTACAATGAGCAGTTCTTC
.	TRBV5-1	TRBJ2-1	CASSLSSSYNEQFF	TGCGCCAGCAGCTTATCGAGCTCCTACAATGAGCAGTTCTTC
TRBD1	TRBV5-6	TRBJ2-1	CASHRDRGAASYNEQFF	TGTGCCAGCCACCGGGACAGGGGTGCGGCATCGTACAATGAGCAGTTCTTC
.	TRBV5-6	TRBJ2-7	CASSLGSATYEQYF	TGTGCCAGCAGCTTGGGTAGCGCCACCTACGAGCAGTACTTC
.	TRBV6-1	TRBJ2-1	CASTFTGGAGNEQFF	TGTGCCAGCACCTTCACGGGGGGCGCGGGGAATGAGCAGTTCTTC
TRBD1	TRBV5-4	TRBJ1-6	CASSRRDRGSSPLHF	TGTGCCAGCAGCCGCCGGGACAGGGGAAGCTCACCCCTCCACTTT
.	TRBV18	TRBJ1-3	CASSDSGNTIYF	TGTGCCAGCTCAGACAGCGGAAACACCATATATTTT
TRBD1	TRBV14	TRBJ2-5	CASSQGTGAKTQYF	TGTGCCAGCAGCCAAGGGACAGGGGCCAAGACCCAGTACTTC